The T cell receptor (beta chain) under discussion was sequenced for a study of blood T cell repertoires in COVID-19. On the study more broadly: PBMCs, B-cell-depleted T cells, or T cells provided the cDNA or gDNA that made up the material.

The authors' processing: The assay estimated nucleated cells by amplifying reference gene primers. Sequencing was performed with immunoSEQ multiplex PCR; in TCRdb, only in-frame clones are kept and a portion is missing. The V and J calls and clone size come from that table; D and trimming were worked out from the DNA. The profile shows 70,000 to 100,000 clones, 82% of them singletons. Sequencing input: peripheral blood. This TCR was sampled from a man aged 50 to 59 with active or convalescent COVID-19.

The CDR3 loop is CASSQDPGQGTYGYTF. CDR3 nucleotide sequence: TGCGCCAGCAGCCAAGATCCAGGACAGGGGACCTATGGCTACACCTTC. The V gene is TRBV4-3, the J gene TRBJ1-2; 9 bases fit TRBD1. With 0 bases clipped from V and 4 bases from J, the junction kept 6 bases outside the gene matches. In germline, CDR1 is LGHNA, CDR2 YSLEER. The CDR3 is made up of 16 amino acids.